Listed here are 6 T cell receptor beta chains from one sample, sequenced in a study of T cell responses to AZD1222 COVID-19 vaccine. Using immunoSEQ multiplex PCR, the repertoire was profiled, and TCRdb retains in-frame clones only, with some absent. Of more than 90,000 clones in the sample, roughly nine tenths are singletons; the top ten hold 1% to 1.5%. The specimen comprised peripheral blood, sampled on day 0 of AZD1222 vaccination. Source of these receptors: an adult in good health.

V gene TRBV12-3 or TRBV12-4 combines with J gene TRBJ2-2; D is ambiguous. V shed 3 bases and J shed 3 bases, with 5 bases lying between them. This CDR3 has 13 residues. CDR3 DNA: TGTGCCAGCAGTTTTTCTGACACCGGGGAGCTGTTTTTT. Amino acid sequence: CASSFSDTGELFF.

This chain joins TRBV4-1 and TRBJ1-5; D might be TRBD1 (5 bases). Deletions cut 0 bases from V and 5 bases from J, with 17 bases between. Germline V gene data show CDR1 as MGHRA and CDR2 as YSYEKL. The CDR3 sequence is 17 residues long. CDR3 sequence: CASSQEFSGGMDQPQHF. The CDR3 DNA is TGCGCCAGCAGCCAAGAATTTTCGGGGGGTATGGATCAGCCCCAGCATTTT.

The chain combines TRBV6-5 with TRBJ1-1; TRBD1 might be the D (6 bases). The length of the CDR3 is 15 residues. CDR1 and CDR2 (germline): MNHEY, SVGAGI. The V end was cut by 7 bases, the J end by 0 bases, with 15 bases between. CDR3 amino acids: CASMPTGRMNTEAFF. The CDR3 DNA reads TGTGCCAGCATGCCCACAGGGCGGATGAACACTGAAGCTTTCTTT.

This clone was observed a few times. The genes are TRBV2 and TRBJ2-5; 8 bases line up with TRBD2. Trimming cost V 10 bases and J 5 bases; bases outside gene matches: 15. Germline V gene sequence: CDR1 SNHLY, CDR2 FYNNEI. CDR3 size: 15 residues. CDR3 DNA sequence: TGTGCCACAAACAAAGGACCGGGACTAGAGGAGACCCAGTACTTC. This codes for CATNKGPGLEETQYF.

This rearrangement joins TRBV6-5 to TRBJ2-5; possibly TRBD1 or TRBD2 for D (6 bases each). The V gene lost 8 bases and the J gene lost 4 bases, with 14 bases spanning the gap. Germline values: CDR1 MNHEY, CDR2 SVGAGI. CDR3 size: 13 residues. As DNA, the CDR3 is TGTGCCAGCCTTGTTAGGGGGGTAGAGACCCAGTACTTC. Its protein is CASLVRGVETQYF.

The V gene is TRBV7-9, the J gene TRBJ2-7; TRBD1 agrees at 8 bases. This CDR3 spans 15 amino acids. The ends lost 4 bases at V and 7 bases at J; junction bases unmatched: 12. CDR1 is SEHNR and CDR2 is FQNEAQ in the germline V gene (reference sequence). The CDR3 nucleotides are TGTGCCAGCAGCTCGGGACAGGTTACACTTGGAGAGCAGTACTTC. Translating gives CASSSGQVTLGEQYF.